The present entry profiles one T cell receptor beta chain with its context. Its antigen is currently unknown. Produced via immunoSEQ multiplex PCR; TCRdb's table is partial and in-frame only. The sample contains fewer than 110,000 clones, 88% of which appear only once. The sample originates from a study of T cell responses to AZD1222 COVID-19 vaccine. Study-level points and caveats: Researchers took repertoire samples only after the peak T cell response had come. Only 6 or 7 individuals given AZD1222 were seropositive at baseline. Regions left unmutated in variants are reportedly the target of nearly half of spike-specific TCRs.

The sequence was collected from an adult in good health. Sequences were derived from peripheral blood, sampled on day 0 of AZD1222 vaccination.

The CDR3 DNA reads TGTGCCAGCAGCTCGGGGGGGCGTGGTGAGCAGTTCTTC. The encoded protein is CASSSGGRGEQFF. The chain carries TRBV11-2 and TRBJ2-1; 8 bases align to TRBD2. Germline lookup yields CDR1 SGHAT and CDR2 FQNNGV. The V gene end was trimmed by 4 bases and the J gene end by 9 bases; junction bases not matched to a gene: 5. The length of the CDR3 is 13 residues.